The sequence of this T cell receptor (beta chain) was determined in a study of shared clonotypes between healthy human individuals. On the study more broadly: For every donor, three CD4 naive, three CD4 memory, two CD8 naive and one CD8 memory plates were used. Study findings and constraints: Exclusively blood specimens were collected; tissue repertoires likely differ.

Generated by immunoSEQ multiplex PCR, the TCRdb table keeps only in-frame clones and is missing some. The repertoire holds some 1,400,000 clones, with more than 95% as singletons. Points on this clone: Antigen: not known.

Deletions cut 4 bases from V and 2 bases from J, with 12 bases between. The length of the CDR3 is 14 residues. CDR1 is LNHDA, CDR2 SQIVND, per germline (reference sequence). Sequencing was performed on naive CD4+ T cells sorted from blood. Subset specified: CD45RA+ positively selected. The gene calls are TRBV19 and TRBJ2-7; D remains ambiguous. The receptor's source is a man younger than 45 in good health. The CDR3 reads CASSTHKSPYEQYF. As DNA, the CDR3 is TGTGCCAGTAGTACACATAAGTCACCCTACGAGCAGTACTTC.